A few counts support the clone carrying this T cell receptor beta chain. This record comes from a study of T-cell reconstitution after alpha-beta-depleted transplantation in children. Between the trimmed V and J ends, which lost 0 bases and 5 bases, there was a span of 13 bases. CDR3 length equals 15 residues. Germline loops: CDR1 SGHAT, CDR2 FQNNGV. Library preparation (for TCRbeta) was performed with unique molecular identifiers. TCRdb itself ran the PCR reads through MiXCR, one entry per CDR3 protein. The sample yields a few hundred thousand distinct CDR3 sequences, 9.9% seen once. Source: PBMCs from the stem cell graft donor, taken from the stem cell graft. The rearrangement uses TRBV11-2 and TRBJ2-5; perhaps TRBD2 as D (5 bases). This TCR was recovered from a human donor who donated a stem cell graft to a child with SCID. In DNA form, the CDR3 reads TGTGCCAGCAGCTTAGATCCTTCGGCGGGCGAGACCCAGTACTTC. It yields the protein CASSLDPSAGETQYF.